The sample holds a few counts of the clone carrying this T cell receptor (beta chain). Antigen: not known. TCRdb's table, derived via immunoSEQ multiplex PCR, lists solely in-frame clones and lacks some. Of 85,000 to 100,000 clones listed, around nine tenths are singletons. This CDR3 has 13 residues. Germline CDR1 MGHDK, CDR2 SYGVNS. With 6 bases removed from V and 7 bases from J, the gap between germline ends came to 16 bases. This sample was included in a study of OX40 agonist ivuxolimab in advanced cancers. General study results and limits: CD4+ T cells averaged fewer expanded clones than CD8+ T cells.

The chain links TRBV25-1 to TRBJ2-7; D might be TRBD1 (5 bases). The clonotype originates from an adult with an advanced solid tumor such as melanoma, head and neck, liver or kidney cancer. The starting material was CD4+ or CD8+ T cells sorted from blood, obtained in a trial of the OX40 agonist ivuxolimab. This chain's CDR3 is CASSHRNPLEQYF. Here the CDR3 DNA reads TGTGCCAGCAGCCACAGGAATCCCCTGGAGCAGTACTTC.